Below are 19 T cell receptor delta chains sequenced from a single sample in a study of γδ T cells in repeated Plasmodium falciparum infection. TCRdb reran clone calling via CATT on the multiplex PCR reads. The sample shows 90,000 or so delta-chain clones, roughly 0.98% of them seen only once. Flow sorting of PBMC yielded separate Vgamma9/Vdelta2+ and Vdelta2-negative gammadelta T cell populations for bulk repertoire analysis. Source material: gamma-delta T cells from blood. These receptors originate from a pool of human donors (malaria-infected and uninfected, not separated).

As regards this clone: The protein in TCRdb stems from a much larger clone and differs at residue 5 from this DNA's translation, likely a read error; here the protein is translated from the DNA. This chain uses TRDV1 with TRDJ1; 10 nucleotides match TRDD3. This CDR3 spans 18 amino acids. Looked up from germline, CDR1 is TSWWSYY and CDR2 is QGS. For the CDR3, the DNA is TGTGCTCTTGGGAAACTCTCGGGGGATACGCCCTACACCGATAAACTCATCTTT. Its protein is CALGKLSGDTPYTDKLIF.

The table lists this clone with a few counts. The protein that TCRdb holds for this DNA derives from a much larger clone and differs from the translated DNA at residue 15, which likely indicates a read error; the protein shown here is translated from the DNA. J gene calling gave no result, while the V gene is TRDV2; TRDD3, as called in the table, went unchecked against the DNA. The CDR3 has 16 residues. The germline V gene encodes CDR1 GEAIGNYY and CDR2 EKD. CDR3 residues: CACDTLGISLTDKLTF. The CDR3 DNA is TGTGCCTGTGACACCTTGGGGATATCTCTCACCGATAAACTCACCTTT.

For this clone: TCRdb shows a much larger clone's protein in place of this DNA's translation, and the two differ at residue 5, likely through a read error; the protein shown is translated from the DNA. V usage is TRDV1 and J usage is TRDJ1; no clear D gene. The J gene, absent from TCRdb, was called here by matching the DNA to germline. CDR1 is TSWWSYY, CDR2 QGS, per germline. The length of the CDR3 is 19 residues. Between the trimmed V and J ends, which lost 6 bases and 0 bases, there was a span of 26 bases. The DNA of the CDR3 is TGTGCTCTTGGTCATCCCCTTGTCGGGACCAAACCTTACACCGATAAACTCATCTTT. As protein: CALGHPLVGTKPYTDKLIF.

With regard to this clone: Translating this DNA gives a protein that differs at residue 10 from the TCRdb one, which belongs to a much larger clone; a read error is likely, and the protein shown is this translation. The chain combines TRDV2 with TRDJ1; TRDD3 matches at 8 bases. No J segment appears in TCRdb, so it was assigned here by matching the sequence to germline. CDR1 GEAIGNYY and CDR2 EKD come from the germline V gene. The CDR3 loop spans 20 amino acids. V trimming: 0 bases; J trimming: 2 bases; junction bases outside the gene matches: 19. CDR3 in DNA: TGTGCCTGTGACACCGGTAATGGGGGATGCGCCCCCCTACGGACCGATAAACTCATCTTT. It translates to CACDTGNGGCAPLRTDKLIF.

This clone was seen a handful of times. This likely came from a read error, as a far larger clone is one base away. The limits of the CDR3 on the DNA are not certain, so only TCRdb's listed CDR3 is given. This CDR3 is also generated by other DNA sequences in the sample. The chain has TRDV1 and TRDJ1; no DNA check was done on the table's D call, TRDD3. Per germline, CDR1 TSWWSYY and CDR2 QGS. With termini counted, the CDR3 has 18 amino acids. CDR3 sequence reads: CALGERPKEYRCADKLIF.

For this clone: The protein TCRdb gives is from a much larger clone and does not agree with this DNA's translation at residue 12, likely a read error; the protein shown here comes from the DNA. This chain links TRDV2 with TRDJ1; D is ambiguous. CDR1 GEAIGNYY and CDR2 EKD come from the germline V gene. The CDR3 is 16 amino acids. This chain's CDR3 is CACDTVEVQYTEKLIF. The DNA of the CDR3 is TGTGCCTGTGACACCGTGGAGGTCCAGTACACCGAGAAACTCATCTTT.

This clone was detected many times. The V call is TRDV2, the J call TRDJ1; D may be TRDD3 (5 bases). Germline CDR1 and CDR2: GEAIGNYY and EKD. V was pared by 0 bases and J by 5 bases, with 18 bases between. The CDR3 totals 16 residues. The CDR3 DNA reads TGTGCCTGTGACACCGTACAATTGGGGACCAGGGATAAACTCATCTTT. Translating gives CACDTVQLGTRDKLIF.

By share of the sample, this clone is medium-sized. The sample contains more than one DNA sequence encoding this CDR3. This sequence joins TRDV1 and TRDJ1, with 10 bases matching TRDD3. The CDR3 consists of 19 residues. Trimming cost V 0 bases and J 0 bases; bases outside gene matches: 10. The V gene's germline CDR1 is TSWWSYY and CDR2 QGS. The DNA for the CDR3 is TGTGCTCTTGGGGAACTATCCCCTTTTACTGGGGGATACACCGATAAACTCATCTTT. This codes for CALGELSPFTGGYTDKLIF.

This clone was observed a handful of times. This DNA's translation differs at residue 5 from TCRdb's protein, which comes from a much larger clone; a read error is likely, and the protein shown is translated from the DNA. This chain connects TRDV1 to TRDJ1, with 9 bases matching TRDD2. The CDR3 runs 18 residues. The germline V gene has CDR1 TSWWSYY and CDR2 QGS. With 4 bases clipped from V and 0 bases from J, the junction kept 12 bases outside the gene matches. CDR3 residues: CALGVPPSYFLYTDKLIF. CDR3 bases: TGTGCTCTTGGGGTACCCCCTTCCTACTTTCTTTACACCGATAAACTCATCTTT.

This clone was counted ten times or more. V and J are TRDV2 and TRDJ1; 8 nucleotides line up with TRDD3. CDR3 size: 15 residues. Losses at the gene ends were 7 bases for V and 0 bases for J; bases not matched to a gene: 9. The germline V gene encodes CDR1 GEAIGNYY and CDR2 EKD. CDR3 sequence: CACLLGGTYTDKLIF. CDR3 coding DNA: TGTGCCTGCCTACTGGGGGGAACGTACACCGATAAACTCATCTTT.

Concerning this clone: Since a far larger clone is one base different, this is likely a read error. Additional DNA sequences in this sample encode the identical CDR3. This chain uses TRDV2 with TRDJ1; 13 nucleotides align to TRDD3. Here the J gene came from matching the DNA to germline, since TCRdb omits it. The CDR3 consists of 18 residues. The trim removed 4 bases at V and 1 base at J, leaving 11 bases unmatched. Germline loops: CDR1 GEAIGNYY, CDR2 EKD. The CDR3 here is CACDTVLGDTSVTDKLIF. The DNA for the CDR3 is TGTGCCTGTGATACAGTACTGGGGGATACGTCCGTCACCGATAAACTCATCTTT.

This clone was seen at least ten times. A far larger clone is off by one base, so a read error is likely. Other nucleotide sequences in the sample specify the same CDR3. This rearrangement joins TRDV2 to TRDJ1; 10 nucleotides match TRDD3. From germline, CDR1 is GEAIGNYY and CDR2 EKD. The CDR3 contains 16 residues. In nucleotides, the CDR3 is TGTGCCTGTGTCAACCTGGGGGATATGGCGACCGATAAGCTCATCTTT. Amino acid sequence: CACVNLGDMATDKLIF.

Remarks on this clone: The protein in TCRdb stems from a much larger clone and differs at residue 12 from this DNA's translation, likely a read error; here the protein is translated from the DNA. The chain links TRDV2 to TRDJ2; TRDD3 agrees at 9 bases. The J gene comes from matching the DNA to germline here; TCRdb lacks it. CDR3 length equals 17 residues. Trimming at V came to 1 base and at J to 6 bases, leaving 11 bases not matched to a gene. Germline assignment: CDR1 GEAIGNYY and CDR2 EKD. In nucleotides, the CDR3 is TGTGCCTGTGACACGGTGGGGGATAACGGCTTGGCAGCACAACTCTTCTTT. The encoded protein is CACDTVGDNGLAAQLFF.

This clone was detected many times. The protein recorded in TCRdb matches a much larger clone and deviates from this DNA's translation at residue 17, suggesting a read error; the protein here is obtained by translating the DNA. The rearrangement joins TRDV1 to TRDJ1, with TRDD3 matching over 9 bases. CDR3 length: 21 residues. Germline V gives CDR1 TSWWSYY, CDR2 QGS. The trim removed 4 bases at V and 7 bases at J, leaving 28 bases unmatched. CDR3 coding DNA: TGTGCTCTTGGGGGCTGTTCCTACCCGTCCGTGATACTGGGGGACCGGCGTAAACTCATCTTT. This gives the protein CALGGCSYPSVILGDRRKLIF.

Many counts were recorded for this clone. TCRdb's protein, taken from a much larger clone, differs from this DNA's translation at residue 3, likely owing to a read error; the protein displayed comes from the DNA. The genes are TRDV2 and TRDJ1; D may be TRDD3 (6 bases). The J gene was missing in TCRdb and was found by matching the end of the DNA to germline. The CDR3 sequence is 16 residues long. Germline assignment: CDR1 GEAIGNYY and CDR2 EKD. As DNA, the CDR3 is TGTGCCCGTGACACGGGGATTTATAGGATCACCGATAAACTCATCTTT. Protein: CARDTGIYRITDKLIF.

To note about this clone: This likely stems from a read error, as it lies one base from a far larger clone. Other DNA sequences of this sample code for an identical CDR3. The chain has TRDV2 and TRDJ1; 9 bases map to TRDD3. The J gene is not listed in TCRdb, so it was assigned here from a DNA match to germline. CDR1 and CDR2 (germline): GEAIGNYY, EKD. Trimming cost V 0 bases and J 0 bases; bases outside gene matches: 10. The CDR3 consists of 18 residues. The chain's CDR3 is CACDTLQDWGNNTDKLIF. Here the CDR3 DNA reads TGTGCCTGTGACACCCTACAGGACTGGGGGAATAACACCGATAAACTCATCTTT.

This clone was seen only a few times. TCRdb has a much larger clone's protein, which differs at residue 4 from the translation of this DNA, likely because of a read error; what is shown is the protein translated from the DNA. This rearrangement joins TRDV2 to TRDJ1; a possible D gene is TRDD3 (5 bases). Since TCRdb gives no J gene, matching the DNA to germline was used here to assign it. The CDR3 is 16 amino acids. V dropped 5 bases and J dropped 1 base, with 19 bases sitting between them. Germline CDR1 is GEAIGNYY and CDR2 is EKD. This CDR3 is CACGPAWDAGTDKLIF. The CDR3 DNA is TGTGCCTGTGGCCCCGCTTGGGATGCAGGCACCGATAAACTCATCTTT.

This clone was detected a few times. A read error may be the cause here, since a much bigger clone is one base away. V usage is TRDV1 and J usage is TRDJ1, with 12 bases lining up with TRDD3. The CDR3 length is 23 residues. The germline V gene has CDR1 TSWWSYY and CDR2 QGS. In nucleotides, the CDR3 is TGTGCTCTTGGGGAACCTATTCCTTCCCCCGTTACTCCTTACTGGGGGATACCCGATAAACACATCTTT. This encodes CALGEPIPSPVTPYWGIPDKHIF.

This clone was picked up a small number of times. With a far larger clone one base away, a read error is the likely cause. The same CDR3 arises from other DNA sequences in this sample as well. The genes are TRDV1 and TRDJ1; 11 nucleotides align to TRDD3. CDR3 size: 21 residues. The V gene's germline CDR1 is TSWWSYY and CDR2 QGS. The CDR3 reads CALAREPQYWGIEERTDKLIF. CDR3 DNA sequence: TGCGCTCTTGCGCGCGAGCCTCAGTACTGGGGGATAGAAGAGAGGACCGATAAACTCATCTTT.